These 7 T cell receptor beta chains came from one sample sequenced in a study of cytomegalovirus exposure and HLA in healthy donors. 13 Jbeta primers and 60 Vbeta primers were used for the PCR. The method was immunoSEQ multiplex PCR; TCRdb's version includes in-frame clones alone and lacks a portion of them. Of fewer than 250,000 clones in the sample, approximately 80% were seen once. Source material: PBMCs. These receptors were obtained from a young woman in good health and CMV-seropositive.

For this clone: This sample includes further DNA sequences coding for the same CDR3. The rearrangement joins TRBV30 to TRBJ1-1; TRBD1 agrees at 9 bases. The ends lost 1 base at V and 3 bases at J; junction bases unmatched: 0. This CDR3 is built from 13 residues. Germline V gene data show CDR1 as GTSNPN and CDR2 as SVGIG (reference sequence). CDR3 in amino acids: CAWSGTGDTEAFF. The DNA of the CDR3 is TGTGCCTGGAGTGGGACAGGGGACACTGAAGCTTTCTTT.

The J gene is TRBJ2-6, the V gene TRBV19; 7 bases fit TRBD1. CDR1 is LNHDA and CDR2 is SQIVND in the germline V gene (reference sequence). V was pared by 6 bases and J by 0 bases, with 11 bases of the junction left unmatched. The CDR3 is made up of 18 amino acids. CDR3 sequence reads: CASSRWTGIVSGANVLTF. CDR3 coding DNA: TGTGCCAGTAGCCGCTGGACAGGAATAGTCTCTGGGGCCAACGTCCTGACTTTC.

In DNA form, the CDR3 reads TGTGCCAGCAGCTTAGATGTAGGACTAGCAGAGCAGTACTTC. It encodes CASSLDVGLAEQYF. The chain combines TRBV11-2 with TRBJ2-7; 8 nucleotides agree with TRBD2. Germline assignment: CDR1 SGHAT and CDR2 FQNNGV. CDR3 length: 14 residues. Trimming removed 0 bases from V and 7 bases from J; junction bases left unmatched: 5.

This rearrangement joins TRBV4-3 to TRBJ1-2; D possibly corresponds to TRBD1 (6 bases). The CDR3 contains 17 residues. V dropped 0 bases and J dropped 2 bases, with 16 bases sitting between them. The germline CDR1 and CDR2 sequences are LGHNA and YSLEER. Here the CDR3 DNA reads TGCGCCAGCAGCCAAGATCACGCGGTCGGACAGAACTATGGCTACACCTTC. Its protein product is CASSQDHAVGQNYGYTF.

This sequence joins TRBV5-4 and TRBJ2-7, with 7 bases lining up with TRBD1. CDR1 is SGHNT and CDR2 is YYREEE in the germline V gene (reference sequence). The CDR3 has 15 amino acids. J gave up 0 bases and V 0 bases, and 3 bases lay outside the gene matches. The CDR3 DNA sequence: TGTGCCAGCAGCTTGGGGCAGGGGGTCTCCTACGAGCAGTACTTC. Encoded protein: CASSLGQGVSYEQYF.

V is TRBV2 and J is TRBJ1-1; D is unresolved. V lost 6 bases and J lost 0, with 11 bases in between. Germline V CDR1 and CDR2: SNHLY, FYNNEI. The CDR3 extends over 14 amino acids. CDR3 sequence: CASRRSLMNTEAFF. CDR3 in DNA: TGTGCCAGCAGGAGGTCCTTAATGAACACTGAAGCTTTCTTT.

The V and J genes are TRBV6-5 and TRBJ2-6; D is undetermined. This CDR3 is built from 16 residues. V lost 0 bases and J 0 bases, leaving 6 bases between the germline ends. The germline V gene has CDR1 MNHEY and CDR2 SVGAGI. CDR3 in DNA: TGTGCCAGCAGTTACTCCATCCCCTCTGGGGCCAACGTCCTGACTTTC. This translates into CASSYSIPSGANVLTF.